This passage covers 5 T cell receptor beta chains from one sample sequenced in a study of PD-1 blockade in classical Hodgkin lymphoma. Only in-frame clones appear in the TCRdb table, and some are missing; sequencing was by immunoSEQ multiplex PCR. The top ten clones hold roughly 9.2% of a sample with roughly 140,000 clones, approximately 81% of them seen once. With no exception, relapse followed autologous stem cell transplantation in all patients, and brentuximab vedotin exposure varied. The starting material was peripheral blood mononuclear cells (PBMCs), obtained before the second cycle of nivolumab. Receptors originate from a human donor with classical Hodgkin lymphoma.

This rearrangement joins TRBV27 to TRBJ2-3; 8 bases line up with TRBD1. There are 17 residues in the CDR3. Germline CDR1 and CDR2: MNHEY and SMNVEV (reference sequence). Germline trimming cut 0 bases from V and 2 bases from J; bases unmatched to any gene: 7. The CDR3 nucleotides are TGTGCCAGCAGTTTATCGAAGGCAGGGGGCTCCACAGATACGCAGTATTTT. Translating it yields CASSLSKAGGSTDTQYF.

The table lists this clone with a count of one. The CDR3 DNA follows: TGCAGCGCTCATACAGGGCCCCAAGAGACCCAGTACTTC. As protein: CSAHTGPQETQYF. The rearrangement joins TRBV29-1 to TRBJ2-5, with D maybe TRBD1 (6 bases). The V gene lost 7 bases and the J gene lost 1 base, with 13 bases spanning the gap. The germline V gene encodes CDR1 SQVTM and CDR2 ANQGSEA. This CDR3 region has 13 residues.

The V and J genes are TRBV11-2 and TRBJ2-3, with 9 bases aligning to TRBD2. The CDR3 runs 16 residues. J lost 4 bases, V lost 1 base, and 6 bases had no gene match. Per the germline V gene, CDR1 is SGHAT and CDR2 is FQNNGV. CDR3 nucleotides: TGTGCCAGCAGCTTAGCCGGCGGGGGGGCCTCAGATACGCAGTATTTT. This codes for CASSLAGGGASDTQYF. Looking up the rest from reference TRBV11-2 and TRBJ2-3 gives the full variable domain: EAGVAQSPRYKIIEKRQSVAFWCNPISGHATLYWYQQILGQGPKLLIQFQNNGVVDDSQLPKDRFSAERLKGVDSTLKIQPAKLEDSAVYLCASSLAGGGASDTQYFGPGTRLTVL.

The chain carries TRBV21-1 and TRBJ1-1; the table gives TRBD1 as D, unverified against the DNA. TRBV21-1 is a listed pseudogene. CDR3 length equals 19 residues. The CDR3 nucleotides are TGTGCCAGCAGCAACCAAGACATCCGGGACAGGGTAGCGGTCGCTGAAGCTTTCTTT. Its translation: CASSNQDIRDRVAVAEAFF.

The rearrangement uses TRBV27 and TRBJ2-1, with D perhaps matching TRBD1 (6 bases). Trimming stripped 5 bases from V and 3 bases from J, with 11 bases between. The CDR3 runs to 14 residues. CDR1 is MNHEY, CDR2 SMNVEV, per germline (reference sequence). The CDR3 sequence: CASSRIQGYNEQFF. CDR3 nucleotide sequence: TGTGCCAGCAGTAGAATACAGGGCTACAATGAGCAGTTCTTC.